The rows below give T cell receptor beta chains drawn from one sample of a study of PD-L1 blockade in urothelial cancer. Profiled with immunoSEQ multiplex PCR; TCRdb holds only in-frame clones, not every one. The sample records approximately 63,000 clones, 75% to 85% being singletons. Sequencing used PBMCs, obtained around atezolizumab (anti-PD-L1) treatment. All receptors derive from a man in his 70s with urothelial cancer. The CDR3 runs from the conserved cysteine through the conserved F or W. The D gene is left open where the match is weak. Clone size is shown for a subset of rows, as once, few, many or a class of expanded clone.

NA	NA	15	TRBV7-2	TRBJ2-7	TGTGCCAGCAGCCTAGGACAGCGAATGACCTACGAGCAGTACTTC	CASSLGQRMTYEQYF
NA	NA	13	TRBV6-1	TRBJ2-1	TGTGCCAGCAGGGACCTAGGGGGTGATGAGCAGTTCTTC	CASRDLGGDEQFF
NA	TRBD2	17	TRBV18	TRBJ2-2	TGTGCCAGCTCACGGAATCTAGCGGGAGGGCCACACGGGGAGCTGTTTTTT	CASSRNLAGGPHGELFF
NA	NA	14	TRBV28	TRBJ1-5	TGTGCCAGCAGCTCTCTGCAGAGCAATCAGCCCCAGCATTTT	CASSSLQSNQPQHF
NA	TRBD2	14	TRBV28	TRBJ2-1	TGTGCCAGCAGCCTCGGACTAGCGGGAGGTGAGCAGTTCTTC	CASSLGLAGGEQFF
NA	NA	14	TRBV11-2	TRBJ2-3	TGTGCCAGCAGCTCTGAGGTTGGCACAGATACGCAGTATTTT	CASSSEVGTDTQYF
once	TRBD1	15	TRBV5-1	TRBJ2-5	TGCGCCAGCAGCGCCAACACAGGGGGCGAAGAGACCCAGTACTTC	CASSANTGGEETQYF
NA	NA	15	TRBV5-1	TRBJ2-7	TGCGCCAGCAGCTTGTTTTGGGGGCGGCTCTACGAGCAGTACTTC	CASSLFWGRLYEQYF
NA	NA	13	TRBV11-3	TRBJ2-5	TGTGCCGGCAGCCGTAACCCCGACGGAGCTAAGTACTTC	CAGSRNPDGAKYF
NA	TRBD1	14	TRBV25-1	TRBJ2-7	TGTGCCAGCAGTGGGAGACAGGGAGCCTACGAGCAGTACTTC	CASSGRQGAYEQYF
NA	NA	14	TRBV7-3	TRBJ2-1	TGTGCCAGCAGCTTAAATACAGCTTACAATGAGCAGTTCTTC	CASSLNTAYNEQFF
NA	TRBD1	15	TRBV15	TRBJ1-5	TGTGCCACCAGCAGGAGACAGGGAATGGGCCAGCCCCAGCATTTT	CATSRRQGMGQPQHF
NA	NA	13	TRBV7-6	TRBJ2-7	TGTGCCAGCAGCTTCATCGGGTCCTACGAGCAGTACTTC	CASSFIGSYEQYF
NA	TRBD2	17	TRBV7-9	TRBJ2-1	TGTGCCAGCAGCCCAGGGACTAGCGGGAGATTTATAGATGAGCAGTTCTTC	CASSPGTSGRFIDEQFF
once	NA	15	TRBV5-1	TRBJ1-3	TGCGCCAGCAGCTATGCAGGGAACTCTGGAAACACCATATATTTT	CASSYAGNSGNTIYF
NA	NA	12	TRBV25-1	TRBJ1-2	TGTGCCAGCAGTGGCCCCCAAGTCGGGTACACCTTC	CASSGPQVGYTF
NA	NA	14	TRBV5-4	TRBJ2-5	TGTGCCAGCAGCTTGGGGGGACTGGAAGAGACCCAGTACTTC	CASSLGGLEETQYF
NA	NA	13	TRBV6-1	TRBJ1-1	TGTGCCAGCCGCCAGTTATTTAACAGCAAAGCTTTCTTT	CASRQLFNSKAFF
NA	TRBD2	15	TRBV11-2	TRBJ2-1	TGTGCCAGCAGCCCTCCGGGACTAGCGGGCATTGAGCAGTTCTTC	CASSPPGLAGIEQFF
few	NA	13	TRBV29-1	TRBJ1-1	TGCAGCGTTGAAGAGGTGGCGGGGACTGAAGCTTTCTTT	CSVEEVAGTEAFF
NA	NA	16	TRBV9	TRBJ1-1	TGTGCCAGCGGAGAAGGGGTTAGAGATGTGAACACTGAAGCTTTCTTT	CASGEGVRDVNTEAFF
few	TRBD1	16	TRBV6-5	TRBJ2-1	TGTGCCAGCAGTTACCTGGGACAGGGGATGAACAATGAGCAGTTCTTC	CASSYLGQGMNNEQFF
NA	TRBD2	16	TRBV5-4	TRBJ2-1	TGTGCCAGCAGCAAACCCGGGACTAGCAGGCACAATGAGCAGTTCTTC	CASSKPGTSRHNEQFF
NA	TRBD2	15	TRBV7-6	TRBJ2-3	TGTGCCAGCAGCTTCAGGGCGGGGGGTACAGATACGCAGTATTTT	CASSFRAGGTDTQYF
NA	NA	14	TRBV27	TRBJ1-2	TGTGCCAGCCGACCCGAAGGGGGAAGAGAAGGCTACACCTTC	CASRPEGGREGYTF
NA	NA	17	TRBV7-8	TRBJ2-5	TGTGCCAGCAGCCCCCGAAGAGGGAGGAAGGTACAAGAGACCCAGTACTTC	CASSPRRGRKVQETQYF
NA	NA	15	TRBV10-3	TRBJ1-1	TGTGCCATCAGTGAATCAAATAACGGGAACACTGAAGCTTTCTTT	CAISESNNGNTEAFF
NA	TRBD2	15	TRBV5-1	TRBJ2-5	TGCGCCAGCGCCGGCGGGGCGGGAGAAGCGGGGACCCAGTACTTC	CASAGGAGEAGTQYF
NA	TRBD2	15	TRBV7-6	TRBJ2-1	TGTGCCAGCAGCGAAGCTAGCGGTCCCTACAATGAGCAGTTCTTC	CASSEASGPYNEQFF
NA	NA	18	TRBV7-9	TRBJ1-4	TGTGCCAGCAGCTTATTTGACATCAGGGGAAAAGGTGGCGAAAAACTGTTTTTT	CASSLFDIRGKGGEKLFF
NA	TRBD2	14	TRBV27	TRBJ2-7	TGTGCCAGCAGGAGGACTAGCGGGAGAGGCGAGCAGTACTTC	CASRRTSGRGEQYF
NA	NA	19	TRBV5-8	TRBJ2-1	TGTGCCAGCAGCCCTGCGGTTTTCGTCTTCCGAGAGCCACACAATGAGCAGTTCTTC	CASSPAVFVFREPHNEQFF
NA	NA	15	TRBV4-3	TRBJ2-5	TGCGCCAGCAGCTCCCGGACGGGATACCAAGAGACCCAGTACTTC	CASSSRTGYQETQYF
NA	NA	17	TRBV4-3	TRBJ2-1	TGCGCCAGCAGCCTTCAGTCAGGGGTTACGCCGGACAATGAGCAGTTCTTC	CASSLQSGVTPDNEQFF
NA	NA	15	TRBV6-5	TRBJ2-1	TGTGCCAGCAGGGCTAGCGTATGGGTCGTCGGGGAGCAGTTCTTC	CASRASVWVVGEQFF
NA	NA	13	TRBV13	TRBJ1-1	TGTGCCAGCAGCTTTAGGAGGGGAACTGAAGCTTTCTTT	CASSFRRGTEAFF
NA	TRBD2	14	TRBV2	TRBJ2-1	TGTGCCAGCTATGGACTAGCGGGAAATGGTGAGCAGTTCTTC	CASYGLAGNGEQFF
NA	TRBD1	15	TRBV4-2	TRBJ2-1	TGTGCCAGCAGCCCGATGCCTAACAGGGGAGATGAGCAGTTCTTC	CASSPMPNRGDEQFF